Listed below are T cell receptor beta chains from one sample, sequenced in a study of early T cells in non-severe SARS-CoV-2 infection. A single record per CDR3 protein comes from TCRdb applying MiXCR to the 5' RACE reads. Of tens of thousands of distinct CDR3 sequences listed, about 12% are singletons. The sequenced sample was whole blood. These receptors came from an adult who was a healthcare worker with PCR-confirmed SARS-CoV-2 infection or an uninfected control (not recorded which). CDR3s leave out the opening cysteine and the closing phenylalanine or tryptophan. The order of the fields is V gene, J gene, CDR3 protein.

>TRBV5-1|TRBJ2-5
ASSEQGRQETQY
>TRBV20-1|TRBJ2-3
SAQRRGTSTDTQY
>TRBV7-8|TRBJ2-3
ASSLASRAIVAGGLRTDTQY
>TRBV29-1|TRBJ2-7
SGAIGGQGEQY
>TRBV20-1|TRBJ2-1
SATGTSGGTYNEQF
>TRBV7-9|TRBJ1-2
ASSLLWAEEIANYGYT
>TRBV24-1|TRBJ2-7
ATSDLPQGEQY
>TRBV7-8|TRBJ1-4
ASSTTGIEKLF
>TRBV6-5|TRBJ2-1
ASSFGGRTDNEQF
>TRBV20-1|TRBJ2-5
SASFSGEETQY
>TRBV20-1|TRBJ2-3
SARDWEQPDTQY
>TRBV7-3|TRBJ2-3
ASSLVPGTDTQY
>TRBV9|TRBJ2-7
ASSPGFYEQY
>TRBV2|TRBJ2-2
ASISSVNTGELF
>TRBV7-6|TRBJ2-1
ASSQDRANEQF
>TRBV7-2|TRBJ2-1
ASSLVSGGGNEQF
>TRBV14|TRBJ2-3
ASSQVSWGNSTDTQY
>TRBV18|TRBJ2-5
ASSPPGQQQETQY
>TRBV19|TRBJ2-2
ASHETIGAANTGELF
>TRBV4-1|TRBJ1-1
ASSQANTEAF
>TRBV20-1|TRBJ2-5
SAMTGSQETQY
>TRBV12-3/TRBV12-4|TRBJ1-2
ASSPGTGFTNYGYT
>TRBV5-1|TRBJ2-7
ASSQDGYSYEQY
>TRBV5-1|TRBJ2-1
ASSLEGSSYNEQF
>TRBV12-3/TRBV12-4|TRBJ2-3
ASRVHGREGRDTQY
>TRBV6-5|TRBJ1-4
ASSPREGEKLF
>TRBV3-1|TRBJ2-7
ASSQDIEEQY
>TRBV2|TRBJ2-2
ASSGGGGELF
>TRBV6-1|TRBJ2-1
ASRRTSGSRVNEQF
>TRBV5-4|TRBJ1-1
ASSLDPPSPEAF
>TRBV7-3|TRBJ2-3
ASSLGLAGAHTDTQY
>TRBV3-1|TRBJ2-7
ASSQAARAYEQY
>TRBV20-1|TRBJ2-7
SARDSLSYEQY
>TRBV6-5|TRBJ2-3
ASSYPGTDTQY
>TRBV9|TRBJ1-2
ASSSTMNYGYT
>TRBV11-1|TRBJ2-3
ASSLAGTSGTDTQY
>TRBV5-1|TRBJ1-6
ASSLGGQGSPLH
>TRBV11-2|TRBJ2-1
ASNPGGTPLDEQF
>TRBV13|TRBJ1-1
ASSLVRRPNTEAF
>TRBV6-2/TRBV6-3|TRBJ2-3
ASRTSGRGQGSQY
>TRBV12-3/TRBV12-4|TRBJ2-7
ASFSSGTYEQY
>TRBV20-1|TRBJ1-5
SARDSTTGQPQH